The 31 T cell receptor beta chains reported below all come from one sample, sequenced in a study of blood T cell repertoires in COVID-19. Sequenced by immunoSEQ multiplex PCR; TCRdb stores in-frame clones only, minus some. Of some 15,000 clones listed, 88% were seen once; the top ten hold roughly 29%. Sequencing was performed on peripheral blood. The receptors were sampled from a human donor in a cohort sampled during active COVID-19.

The V gene is TRBV7-2, the J gene TRBJ2-7; no reliable D call. The length of the CDR3 is 17 residues. Germline V lookup: CDR1 SGHTA, CDR2 FQGNSA. Trimming stripped 1 base from V and 0 bases from J, with 16 bases between. CDR3 sequence reads: CASSLVGSTISSYEQYF. DNA of the CDR3: TGTGCCAGCAGCTTAGTCGGATCGACAATTAGCTCCTACGAGCAGTACTTC.

The rearrangement links TRBV11-2 to TRBJ1-6; D is unresolved. Trimming removed 1 base at V and 7 bases at J, with 8 bases between. Germline CDR1 reads SGHAT; CDR2 reads FQNNGV. The CDR3 length is 14 residues. The CDR3 nucleotides read TGTGCCAGCAGCTTAGGGGCGGGAAATTCACCCCTCCACTTT. Its translation: CASSLGAGNSPLHF.

V usage is TRBV27 and J usage is TRBJ2-1; no firm D call. The V end was cut by 6 bases, the J end by 8 bases, with 20 bases between. The CDR3 extends over 15 amino acids. Germline V CDR1 and CDR2: MNHEY, SMNVEV (reference sequence). CDR3 sequence reads: CASSLLDAGTHEQFF. The CDR3, as DNA: TGTGCCAGCAGCCTCCTAGATGCCGGTACACATGAGCAGTTCTTC.

The chain is built from TRBV28 and TRBJ2-3, with 10 bases lining up with TRBD2. In germline, CDR1 is MDHEN, CDR2 SYDVKM. The ends lost 3 bases at V and 6 bases at J; junction bases unmatched: 21. The CDR3 runs 20 residues. CDR3: CASSFGGAARAGGILDTQYF. The CDR3 bases are TGTGCCAGCAGTTTTGGAGGTGCGGCCAGAGCGGGAGGGATTCTCGATACGCAGTATTTT.

This chain uses TRBV7-2 with TRBJ2-2; the D is unclear. This CDR3 has 15 amino acids. The ends were cut back, 5 bases at V and 5 bases at J, with 15 bases in the middle. Germline values: CDR1 SGHTA, CDR2 FQGNSA. The CDR3 sequence: CASSDLLRFTGELFF. The CDR3 DNA sequence: TGTGCCAGCAGCGATCTTTTGCGGTTTACCGGGGAGCTGTTTTTT.

This clone was counted only a few times. The V call is TRBV4-1, the J call TRBJ2-2; TRBD2 matches at 10 bases. Germline lookup yields CDR1 MGHRA and CDR2 YSYEKL. The CDR3 has 18 amino acids. After removal of 0 bases from V and 6 bases from J, the junction contained 10 bases not matched to a gene. The CDR3 region has the DNA TGCGCCAGCAGCCAAGATCGGCTAGCGGGAGCTCCGTCCGGGGAGCTGTTTTTT. It codes for CASSQDRLAGAPSGELFF.

The gene calls are TRBV7-2 and TRBJ1-5, with 7 bases lining up with TRBD1. The CDR3 loop spans 16 amino acids. Germline CDR1 is SGHTA and CDR2 is FQGNSA. The V gene end was trimmed by 1 base and the J gene end by 5 bases; junction bases not matched to a gene: 8. CDR3 amino acids: CASSLVIGGSDQPQHF. In DNA, the CDR3 is TGTGCCAGCAGCTTAGTAATAGGGGGCAGCGATCAGCCCCAGCATTTT.

The chain combines TRBV7-9 with TRBJ2-3; TRBD1 might be the D (6 bases). CDR1 and CDR2 (germline): SEHNR, FQNEAQ (reference sequence). The length of the CDR3 is 15 residues. With 1 base removed from V and 2 bases from J, the gap between germline ends came to 10 bases. In nucleotides, the CDR3 is TGTGCCAGCAGCTTAGGGAGGACAGTCACAGATACGCAGTATTTT. Residues: CASSLGRTVTDTQYF. Variable domain in full (rest from reference TRBV7-9 and TRBJ2-3): DTGVSQNPRHKITKRGQNVTFRCDPISEHNRLYWYRQTLGQGPEFLTYFQNEAQLEKSRLLSDRFSAERPKGSFSTLEIQRTEQGDSAMYLCASSLGRTVTDTQYFGPGTRLTVL.

This sequence joins TRBV9 and TRBJ2-7, with a possible D match to TRBD1 (6 bases). CDR1 and CDR2 (germline): SGDLS, YYNGEE. This CDR3 spans 15 amino acids. With 4 bases removed from V and 5 bases from J, the gap between germline ends came to 19 bases. CDR3 DNA sequence: TGTGCCAGCAGCACCAGCCACAGGGTTAGGGACGAGCAGTACTTC. This encodes CASSTSHRVRDEQYF.

The chain joins TRBV5-6 to TRBJ2-4; 7 bases fit TRBD1. Per the germline V gene, CDR1 is SGHDT and CDR2 is YYEEEE. The CDR3 runs to 19 residues. With 4 bases clipped from V and 0 bases from J, the junction kept 16 bases outside the gene matches. The CDR3 here is CASSDLWTGRKEAKNIQYF. The CDR3 DNA follows: TGTGCCAGCAGCGATCTCTGGACAGGCCGGAAAGAAGCCAAAAACATTCAGTACTTC.

V is TRBV3-1 (or the pseudogene TRBV3-2) and J is TRBJ2-7, with 9 bases that match TRBD1. The V and J ends lost 1 base and 2 bases, in that order; junction bases with no gene match: 6. CDR3 length equals 16 residues. Germline V gene lookup returns CDR1 LGHDT and CDR2 YNNKEL (reference sequence). CDR3 in DNA: TGTGCCAGCAGCCAAGGCCAGGGACAGGGCGCCTACGAGCAGTACTTC. Translating it yields CASSQGQGQGAYEQYF.

The gene calls are TRBV5-4 and TRBJ1-1; unclear D gene. Per the germline V gene, CDR1 is SGHNT and CDR2 is YYREEE (reference sequence). The germline V and J ends were trimmed by 4 bases and 0 bases, with 16 bases remaining between them. This CDR3 has 16 amino acids. As DNA, the CDR3 is TGTGCCAGCAGCCCTAGAGGCCGGGAACTGAACACTGAAGCTTTCTTT. This encodes CASSPRGRELNTEAFF.

The gene calls are TRBV10-3 and TRBJ1-1, with D perhaps matching TRBD1 (5 bases). The germline V gene encodes CDR1 ENHRY and CDR2 SYGVKD. The V end was cut by 0 bases, the J end by 0 bases, with 8 bases between. This CDR3 has 15 amino acids. The CDR3 DNA sequence: TGTGCCATCAGTGAGTCTGGGGGGGTGAACACTGAAGCTTTCTTT. It specifies CAISESGGVNTEAFF.

This clone was detected only once. This chain uses TRBV2 with TRBJ1-5, with 10 bases matching TRBD1. With V trimmed by 7 bases and J by 6 bases, 9 bases remained unmatched. The CDR3 is 15 amino acids. Germline values: CDR1 SNHLY, CDR2 FYNNEI. CDR3 DNA: TGTGCCAGCAACAAGGGACAGGGGTTGGTTCAGCCCCAGCATTTT. It codes for CASNKGQGLVQPQHF. Looking up the rest from reference TRBV2 and TRBJ1-5 gives the full variable domain: EPEVTQTPSHQVTQMGQEVILRCVPISNHLYFYWYRQILGQKVEFLVSFYNNEISEKSEIFDDQFSVERPDGSNFTLKIRSTKLEDSAMYFCASNKGQGLVQPQHFGDGTRLSIL.

V usage is TRBV14 and J usage is TRBJ2-3; D is possibly TRBD2 (5 bases). CDR1 and CDR2 from the germline V gene are SGHDN and FVKESK. The germline V and J ends were trimmed by 1 base and 3 bases, with 8 bases remaining between them. CDR3 length: 14 amino acids. CDR3: CASSQGLATDTQYF. The CDR3 DNA is TGTGCCAGCAGCCAAGGGCTAGCTACAGATACGCAGTATTTT.

This clone was observed once. This chain's CDR3 is CASSPKDSLSGTDTQYF. Written as DNA, the CDR3 is TGTGCCAGCTCACCCAAGGACAGTTTATCTGGCACAGATACGCAGTATTTT. This chain connects TRBV18 to TRBJ2-3, with a tentative D call TRBD1 (6 bases). There are 17 residues in the CDR3. Per germline, CDR1 KGHSH and CDR2 LQKENI. Trimming removed 3 bases from V and 1 base from J, with 17 bases in between.

V is TRBV9 and J is TRBJ2-3, with 10 bases lining up with TRBD2. Germline CDR1 and CDR2: SGDLS and YYNGEE. J lost 1 base, V lost 1 base, and 3 bases had no gene match. This CDR3 spans 16 amino acids. The CDR3 DNA sequence: TGTGCCAGCAGCGTAAGAACTAGCGGGGGCACAGATACGCAGTATTTT. This encodes CASSVRTSGGTDTQYF.

V usage is TRBV29-1 and J usage is TRBJ2-1; D ambiguous. This CDR3 is built from 14 residues. V gave up 3 bases and J gave up 0 bases, with 9 bases separating them. The germline V gene has CDR1 SQVTM and CDR2 ANQGSEA. The CDR3 DNA reads TGCAGCGTTGACCCCGAGAGCTCCTACAATGAGCAGTTCTTC. Its translation is CSVDPESSYNEQFF.

CDR3 DNA: TGTGCCAGCAGCTTAGCTGTCCGGGATGAAAAACTGTTTTTT. It yields the protein CASSLAVRDEKLFF. This chain joins TRBV7-2 and TRBJ1-4, with D hard to call. V gave up 0 bases and J gave up 6 bases, with 8 bases separating them. The CDR3 is 14 amino acids. Germline lookup yields CDR1 SGHTA and CDR2 FQGNSA.

The chain carries TRBV3-1 (or the pseudogene TRBV3-2) and TRBJ1-3; maybe TRBD1 (5 bases). Germline V gene sequence: CDR1 LGHDT, CDR2 YNNKEL (reference sequence). The CDR3 has 16 amino acids. Between the trimmed V and J ends, which lost 4 bases and 3 bases, there was a span of 16 bases. The CDR3 sequence: CASSLEFARGGNTIYF. The CDR3 nucleotides read TGTGCCAGCAGCCTCGAATTTGCAAGGGGTGGAAACACCATATATTTT.

The chain couples TRBV10-1 to TRBJ1-5; 7 nucleotides agree with TRBD1. V gave up 9 bases and J gave up 8 bases; unmatched junction bases: 19. The CDR3 is made up of 16 amino acids. Per the germline V gene, CDR1 is WNHNN and CDR2 is SYGVQD (reference sequence). The CDR3 DNA follows: TGCGCCAGAACGTGGACAGGTTGCCCCTTTGGTGAGCCCCAGCATTTT. Its translation is CARTWTGCPFGEPQHF.

The chain has TRBV24-1 and TRBJ2-7; the match to TRBD1 covers 7 bases. The CDR3 extends over 12 amino acids. With V trimmed by 9 bases and J by 3 bases, 4 bases remained unmatched. Germline CDR1 is KGHDR and CDR2 is SFDVKD. The CDR3 here is CATATGYYEQYF. CDR3 bases: TGTGCCACCGCGACAGGGTACTACGAGCAGTACTTC.

This clone came up once. V gene TRBV30 combines with J gene TRBJ1-1, with D unclear. CDR3 size: 12 residues. Trimming took 2 bases from V and 3 from J, leaving 7 bases between them. CDR1 is GTSNPN, CDR2 SVGIG, per germline (reference sequence). This CDR3 reads CAWSRGYTEAFF. The DNA of the CDR3 is TGTGCCTGGAGTAGAGGGTACACTGAAGCTTTCTTT.

CDR3 loop: CASSKGARGYTF. In nucleotides, the CDR3 is TGTGCCAGCAGCAAGGGGGCGAGGGGCTACACCTTC. The rearrangement links TRBV27 to TRBJ1-2; 7 bases are shared with TRBD1. The CDR3 extends over 12 amino acids. J was trimmed by 8 bases and V by 6 bases; bases with no gene match: 6. CDR1 and CDR2 from the germline V gene are MNHEY and SMNVEV (reference sequence).

This clone was seen a few times. The V and J genes are TRBV5-8 and TRBJ2-2, with 9 bases that match TRBD2. The V gene's germline CDR1 is SGHTS and CDR2 YDEGEE. CDR3 length: 18 amino acids. V dropped 10 bases and J dropped 3; count of bases not matched to a gene: 19. CDR3 DNA: TGTGCCCAAAATCAGCGGGAGGCCCTCAAACTATACACCGGGGAGCTGTTTTTT. Translation gives CAQNQREALKLYTGELFF.

This chain uses TRBV7-9 with TRBJ1-1; TRBD1 matches at 8 bases. The ends lost 1 base at V and 8 bases at J; junction bases unmatched: 3. The CDR3 covers 13 residues. CDR1 and CDR2 (germline): SEHNR, FQNEAQ (reference sequence). The CDR3 nucleotides are TGTGCCAGCAGCTTAGACGGGACAGGCGAAGCTTTCTTT. Translated: CASSLDGTGEAFF.

The rearrangement joins TRBV12-3 or TRBV12-4 to TRBJ2-7, with 7 positions matching TRBD1. This CDR3 region has 13 residues. J lost 2 bases, V lost 5 bases, and 3 bases had no gene match. CDR3 in DNA: TGTGCCAGCAGTATTAGGGGGCCCTACGAGCAGTACTTC. Translation gives CASSIRGPYEQYF.

This chain connects TRBV2 to TRBJ2-3; 10 bases line up with TRBD2. The germline gives CDR1 SNHLY, CDR2 FYNNEI. The CDR3 loop spans 15 amino acids. V dropped 5 bases and J dropped 2; count of bases not matched to a gene: 4. CDR3 sequence: CASSLGLAFTDTQYF. For the CDR3, the DNA is TGTGCCAGCAGTCTGGGACTAGCGTTCACAGATACGCAGTATTTT.

This rearrangement joins TRBV5-1 to TRBJ2-3, with 9 positions matching TRBD1. The CDR3 covers 15 residues. CDR1 is SGHRS and CDR2 is YFSETQ in the germline V gene. The ends lost 5 bases at V and 4 bases at J; junction bases unmatched: 8. CDR3 DNA sequence: TGCGCCAGCAGACCGGGACAGGGAGAGCCAGATACGCAGTATTTT. Amino acid sequence: CASRPGQGEPDTQYF.

The chain uses TRBV11-2 and TRBJ1-2; D call uncertain. The CDR3 covers 17 residues. The germline V and J ends were trimmed by 5 bases and 2 bases, with 21 bases remaining between them. The V gene's germline CDR1 is SGHAT and CDR2 FQNNGV. The CDR3 DNA reads TGTGCCAGCAGCCGCACCCCGGAGACGGTATTAAACTATGGCTACACCTTC. Its protein product is CASSRTPETVLNYGYTF.

The V and J genes are TRBV5-6 and TRBJ1-1; D might be TRBD1 (6 bases). Germline V lookup: CDR1 SGHDT, CDR2 YYEEEE. The V end lost 4 bases, the J end lost 3 bases, and 13 bases lay between the germline ends. This CDR3 spans 14 amino acids. The CDR3 is CASSPGQTYTEAFF. DNA for the CDR3: TGTGCCAGCAGCCCAGGACAGACATACACTGAAGCTTTCTTT.